A selection of T cell receptor beta chains follows, all from one sample in a study of blood T cell repertoires in COVID-19. Measured with immunoSEQ multiplex PCR; TCRdb has only the in-frame clones, and not every one. The sample records about 52,000 clones, 82% being singletons. Sequenced: peripheral blood. These receptor sequences come from a man older than 75 with COVID-19, enrolled during active disease. Each CDR3 is given with its conserved first and last residue. A D gene is named only where the DNA matches it firmly. Rows may omit the clone size; those that give it use once, few, many or a size class.

d_call: .; j_call: TRBJ1-2; v_call: TRBV5-1; clone_size: .; cdr3_aa: CASSQGPNYGYTF; cdr3_nt: TGCGCCAGCAGCCAGGGTCCCAACTATGGCTACACCTTC
d_call: TRBD2; j_call: TRBJ2-1; v_call: TRBV24-1; clone_size: .; cdr3_aa: CATSDPRPGLTYNEQFF; cdr3_nt: TGTGCCACCAGTGATCCCCGTCCGGGACTAACCTACAATGAGCAGTTCTTC
d_call: TRBD1; j_call: TRBJ1-1; v_call: TRBV25-1; clone_size: .; cdr3_aa: CASSDFPGTGPMNTEAFF; cdr3_nt: TGTGCCAGCAGTGATTTCCCGGGGACAGGACCGATGAACACTGAAGCTTTCTTT
d_call: TRBD2; j_call: TRBJ2-3; v_call: TRBV7-2; clone_size: few; cdr3_aa: CASSFRTRRDTQYF; cdr3_nt: TGTGCCAGCAGCTTCCGGACTAGACGGGATACGCAGTATTTT
d_call: TRBD1; j_call: TRBJ1-2; v_call: TRBV7-8; clone_size: many; cdr3_aa: CASSRDRGTGGYTF; cdr3_nt: TGTGCCAGCAGCAGGGACAGGGGGACCGGTGGCTACACCTTC
d_call: .; j_call: TRBJ1-3; v_call: TRBV29-1; clone_size: .; cdr3_aa: CSVEDLPQVSGNTIYF; cdr3_nt: TGCAGCGTTGAAGACCTCCCACAAGTCTCTGGAAACACCATATATTTT
d_call: TRBD1; j_call: TRBJ1-2; v_call: TRBV30; clone_size: .; cdr3_aa: CAWNPDRGFYGYTF; cdr3_nt: TGTGCCTGGAATCCGGACAGGGGATTCTATGGCTACACCTTC
d_call: TRBD1; j_call: TRBJ2-7; v_call: TRBV28; clone_size: .; cdr3_aa: CASSPGPGQGSNEQYF; cdr3_nt: TGTGCCAGCAGCCCTGGCCCGGGACAGGGGTCAAACGAGCAGTACTTC
d_call: .; j_call: TRBJ1-1; v_call: TRBV24-1; clone_size: .; cdr3_aa: CATPGDEAFF; cdr3_nt: TGTGCCACCCCCGGGGATGAAGCTTTCTTT
d_call: TRBD1; j_call: TRBJ1-2; v_call: TRBV7-3; clone_size: .; cdr3_aa: CASSLKQGAERGYTF; cdr3_nt: TGTGCCAGCAGCTTAAAACAGGGGGCTGAGCGGGGCTACACCTTC
d_call: .; j_call: TRBJ1-2; v_call: TRBV9; clone_size: .; cdr3_aa: CASSVEGRLSGYTF; cdr3_nt: TGTGCCAGCAGCGTAGAAGGCCGACTGTCTGGCTACACCTTC
d_call: TRBD2; j_call: TRBJ2-5; v_call: TRBV4-2; clone_size: .; cdr3_aa: CASSPPAGGRETQYF; cdr3_nt: TGTGCCAGCAGCCCCCCAGCGGGGGGGCGTGAGACCCAGTACTTC
d_call: .; j_call: TRBJ2-5; v_call: TRBV5-1; clone_size: .; cdr3_aa: CASSSSIQEPGTQYF; cdr3_nt: TGCGCCAGCAGCTCCAGTATACAGGAGCCGGGGACCCAGTACTTC
d_call: TRBD1; j_call: TRBJ2-3; v_call: TRBV7-3; clone_size: .; cdr3_aa: CASRPTGPSTDTQYF; cdr3_nt: TGTGCCAGCAGACCGACAGGGCCTAGCACAGATACGCAGTATTTT
d_call: TRBD2; j_call: TRBJ2-1; v_call: TRBV6-1; clone_size: few; cdr3_aa: CASSEAPSGRADEQFF; cdr3_nt: TGTGCCAGCAGTGAAGCGCCTAGCGGGAGGGCCGATGAGCAGTTCTTC
d_call: TRBD2; j_call: TRBJ2-3; v_call: TRBV2; clone_size: .; cdr3_aa: CATRTSGRDTQYF; cdr3_nt: TGTGCCACAAGGACTAGCGGGAGAGATACGCAGTATTTT
d_call: TRBD2; j_call: TRBJ2-7; v_call: TRBV9; clone_size: .; cdr3_aa: CASSETSGGYEQYF; cdr3_nt: TGTGCCAGCAGCGAGACTAGCGGGGGTTACGAGCAGTACTTC
d_call: TRBD1; j_call: TRBJ1-1; v_call: TRBV5-1; clone_size: .; cdr3_aa: CASSSDRGAEAFF; cdr3_nt: TGCGCCAGCAGCTCCGACAGGGGCGCTGAAGCTTTCTTT
d_call: .; j_call: TRBJ2-1; v_call: TRBV5-1; clone_size: once; cdr3_aa: CASSAHGSPGTHSYNEQFF; cdr3_nt: TGCGCCAGCAGCGCTCATGGGTCCCCGGGGACACATTCCTACAATGAGCAGTTCTTC
d_call: .; j_call: TRBJ1-1; v_call: TRBV30; clone_size: .; cdr3_aa: CAWSVRDNTEAFF; cdr3_nt: TGTGCCTGGAGTGTACGGGATAACACTGAAGCTTTCTTT
d_call: .; j_call: TRBJ2-7; v_call: TRBV18; clone_size: .; cdr3_aa: CASSLGQFDYEQYF; cdr3_nt: TGTGCCAGCTCACTCGGACAGTTTGATTACGAGCAGTACTTC
d_call: .; j_call: TRBJ1-2; v_call: TRBV7-2; clone_size: .; cdr3_aa: CASSLGGGSDYGYTF; cdr3_nt: TGTGCCAGCAGCTTAGGAGGGGGAAGTGACTATGGCTACACCTTC
d_call: .; j_call: TRBJ2-2; v_call: TRBV21-1; clone_size: .; cdr3_aa: CASSKDGSTTIPDTGELFF; cdr3_nt: TGTGCCAGCAGCAAAGACGGGTCCACCACCATCCCAGACACCGGGGAGCTGTTTTTT
d_call: .; j_call: TRBJ1-2; v_call: TRBV19; clone_size: .; cdr3_aa: CASSIIRQDYGYTF; cdr3_nt: TGTGCCAGTAGTATCATTCGACAGGACTATGGCTACACCTTC
d_call: .; j_call: TRBJ1-2; v_call: TRBV15; clone_size: .; cdr3_aa: CATSRAGSHSTGYTF; cdr3_nt: TGTGCCACCAGCAGAGCCGGGTCTCACTCGACGGGCTACACCTTC
d_call: .; j_call: TRBJ2-5; v_call: TRBV6-5; clone_size: .; cdr3_aa: CASRTGQETQYF; cdr3_nt: TGTGCCAGCAGAACAGGGCAAGAGACCCAGTACTTC
d_call: TRBD2; j_call: TRBJ2-5; v_call: TRBV2; clone_size: .; cdr3_aa: CASSPGLAGETQYF; cdr3_nt: TGTGCCAGCAGTCCCGGACTAGCGGGAGAGACCCAGTACTTC
d_call: .; j_call: TRBJ1-1; v_call: TRBV29-1; clone_size: once; cdr3_aa: CSGSLEDSTEAFF; cdr3_nt: TGCAGCGGCTCTCTCGAGGATAGCACTGAAGCTTTCTTT
d_call: TRBD2; j_call: TRBJ2-3; v_call: TRBV4-3; clone_size: .; cdr3_aa: CASSQDQVVAGSYTDTQYF; cdr3_nt: TGCGCCAGCAGCCAAGATCAGGTAGTAGCGGGGAGTTACACAGATACGCAGTATTTT
d_call: TRBD2; j_call: TRBJ2-5; v_call: TRBV20-1; clone_size: .; cdr3_aa: CSASLPGGPGETQYF; cdr3_nt: TGCAGTGCTAGTCTCCCGGGGGGACCCGGGGAGACCCAGTACTTC
d_call: .; j_call: TRBJ1-1; v_call: TRBV19; clone_size: .; cdr3_aa: CATHHKGGTEAFF; cdr3_nt: TGTGCCACCCACCACAAGGGAGGGACTGAAGCTTTCTTT
d_call: .; j_call: TRBJ1-2; v_call: TRBV9; clone_size: .; cdr3_aa: CASSAGGQAGYTF; cdr3_nt: TGTGCCAGCAGCGCCGGGGGGCAGGCTGGCTACACCTTC
d_call: .; j_call: TRBJ2-5; v_call: TRBV7-2; clone_size: .; cdr3_aa: CASSLVPRAAGPQETQYF; cdr3_nt: TGTGCCAGCAGCTTAGTACCTAGGGCGGCGGGACCCCAAGAGACCCAGTACTTC
d_call: .; j_call: TRBJ2-3; v_call: TRBV9; clone_size: .; cdr3_aa: CASRSGSSTDTQYF; cdr3_nt: TGTGCCAGCAGGAGCGGGTCTAGCACAGATACGCAGTATTTT
d_call: .; j_call: TRBJ1-1; v_call: TRBV5-1; clone_size: .; cdr3_aa: CASSPDSVGVLGTEAFF; cdr3_nt: TGCGCCAGCAGCCCGGACAGTGTGGGGGTATTGGGCACTGAAGCTTTCTTT
d_call: .; j_call: TRBJ1-5; v_call: TRBV25-1; clone_size: .; cdr3_aa: CASSEGGGGQPQHF; cdr3_nt: TGTGCCAGCAGTGAGGGGGGGGGAGGCCAGCCCCAGCATTTT
d_call: .; j_call: TRBJ2-1; v_call: TRBV9; clone_size: .; cdr3_aa: CASSVVGSSDNEQFF; cdr3_nt: TGTGCCAGCAGCGTAGTCGGGAGTTCTGACAATGAGCAGTTCTTC
d_call: TRBD2; j_call: TRBJ2-7; v_call: TRBV18; clone_size: .; cdr3_aa: CASSPQRTSASYEQYF; cdr3_nt: TGTGCCAGCTCACCTCAGCGGACTAGCGCTTCCTACGAGCAGTACTTC
d_call: .; j_call: TRBJ2-1; v_call: TRBV12-3/TRBV12-4; clone_size: .; cdr3_aa: CASSFDSSNEQFF; cdr3_nt: TGTGCCAGCAGTTTTGACTCCTCCAATGAGCAGTTCTTC
d_call: .; j_call: TRBJ1-4; v_call: TRBV4-3; clone_size: once; cdr3_aa: CASSQDGLNEKLFF; cdr3_nt: TGCGCCAGCAGCCAAGATGGGCTAAATGAAAAACTGTTTTTT
d_call: .; j_call: TRBJ1-1; v_call: TRBV5-8; clone_size: .; cdr3_aa: CASTPKRSLQNTEAFF; cdr3_nt: TGTGCCAGCACCCCCAAGCGTTCCCTACAGAACACTGAAGCTTTCTTT
d_call: .; j_call: TRBJ2-1; v_call: TRBV7-9; clone_size: .; cdr3_aa: CASSLAQGGVGEQFF; cdr3_nt: TGTGCCAGCAGCTTAGCGCAGGGCGGGGTGGGTGAGCAGTTCTTC
d_call: .; j_call: TRBJ2-2; v_call: TRBV7-2; clone_size: .; cdr3_aa: CASSLYSGELFF; cdr3_nt: TGTGCCAGCAGCTTATATTCCGGGGAGCTGTTTTTT
d_call: .; j_call: TRBJ2-5; v_call: TRBV4-1; clone_size: .; cdr3_aa: CASSQGAGRQETQYF; cdr3_nt: TGCGCCAGCAGCCAAGGGGCGGGTCGCCAAGAGACCCAGTACTTC
d_call: .; j_call: TRBJ1-1; v_call: TRBV5-1; clone_size: .; cdr3_aa: CASSQRAGTLNTEAFF; cdr3_nt: TGCGCCAGCAGTCAAAGAGCGGGGACACTGAACACTGAAGCTTTCTTT
d_call: .; j_call: TRBJ1-5; v_call: TRBV28; clone_size: .; cdr3_aa: CASSWAADSNQPQHF; cdr3_nt: TGTGCCAGCAGTTGGGCAGCCGATAGCAATCAGCCCCAGCATTTT
d_call: TRBD1; j_call: TRBJ2-1; v_call: TRBV11-2; clone_size: once; cdr3_aa: CASSLDRVGYNEQFF; cdr3_nt: TGTGCCAGCAGCCTAGACAGGGTCGGGTACAATGAGCAGTTCTTC
d_call: .; j_call: TRBJ1-6; v_call: TRBV7-2; clone_size: .; cdr3_aa: CASSLDMYSPLHF; cdr3_nt: TGTGCCAGCAGCTTAGACATGTATTCACCCCTCCACTTT
d_call: TRBD1; j_call: TRBJ2-1; v_call: TRBV24-1; clone_size: .; cdr3_aa: CATSERTGLTNEQFF; cdr3_nt: TGTGCCACCAGTGAGAGGACAGGGCTGACGAATGAGCAGTTCTTC
d_call: TRBD1; j_call: TRBJ2-7; v_call: TRBV12-3/TRBV12-4; clone_size: .; cdr3_aa: CASGRDSTYEQYF; cdr3_nt: TGTGCCAGCGGAAGGGACAGTACCTACGAGCAGTACTTC
d_call: .; j_call: TRBJ1-2; v_call: TRBV5-5; clone_size: .; cdr3_aa: CASSLDRSNYGYTF; cdr3_nt: TGTGCCAGCAGCTTGGACAGGAGCAACTATGGCTACACCTTC
d_call: TRBD1; j_call: TRBJ2-2; v_call: TRBV6-2/TRBV6-3; clone_size: .; cdr3_aa: CASSSPRDRDTGELFF; cdr3_nt: TGTGCCAGCAGCAGCCCCCGGGACAGAGACACCGGGGAGCTGTTTTTT
d_call: TRBD1; j_call: TRBJ2-5; v_call: TRBV18; clone_size: .; cdr3_aa: CASSLGTGAQETQYF; cdr3_nt: TGTGCCAGCTCCCTTGGGACAGGGGCCCAAGAGACCCAGTACTTC
d_call: .; j_call: TRBJ1-5; v_call: TRBV2; clone_size: .; cdr3_aa: CASSWTVNQPQHF; cdr3_nt: TGTGCCAGCAGCTGGACAGTCAATCAGCCCCAGCATTTT
d_call: TRBD1; j_call: TRBJ1-4; v_call: TRBV5-1; clone_size: .; cdr3_aa: CASSPGTGANEKLFF; cdr3_nt: TGCGCCAGCAGCCCGGGGACAGGGGCGAATGAAAAGCTGTTTTTT
d_call: .; j_call: TRBJ1-3; v_call: TRBV30; clone_size: .; cdr3_aa: CASQTLDRNTIYF; cdr3_nt: TGTGCCTCCCAAACTCTCGATAGAAACACCATATATTTT
d_call: TRBD1; j_call: TRBJ1-1; v_call: TRBV9; clone_size: .; cdr3_aa: CASSADRGRSNTEAFF; cdr3_nt: TGTGCCAGCAGCGCGGACAGGGGTAGGTCGAACACTGAAGCTTTCTTT
d_call: TRBD1; j_call: TRBJ2-5; v_call: TRBV5-1; clone_size: .; cdr3_aa: CASSLPTGSQETQYF; cdr3_nt: TGCGCCAGCAGCCTCCCGACAGGGTCCCAAGAGACCCAGTACTTC
d_call: TRBD2; j_call: TRBJ2-2; v_call: TRBV19; clone_size: .; cdr3_aa: CASSIDGGANTGELFF; cdr3_nt: TGTGCCAGTAGTATTGACGGGGGGGCGAACACCGGGGAGCTGTTTTTT
d_call: TRBD2; j_call: TRBJ2-1; v_call: TRBV11-2; clone_size: .; cdr3_aa: CASSLGSGSSYNEQFF; cdr3_nt: TGTGCCAGCAGCTTAGGGAGCGGGAGCTCCTACAATGAGCAGTTCTTC